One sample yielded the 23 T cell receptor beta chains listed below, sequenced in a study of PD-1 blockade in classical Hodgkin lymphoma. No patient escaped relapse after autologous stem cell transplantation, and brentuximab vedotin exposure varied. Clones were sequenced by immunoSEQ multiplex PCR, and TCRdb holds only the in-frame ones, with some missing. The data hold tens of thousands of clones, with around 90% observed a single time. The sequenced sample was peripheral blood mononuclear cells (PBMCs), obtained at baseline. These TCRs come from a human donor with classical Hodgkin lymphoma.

For the CDR3, the DNA is TGTGCCAGCAGCTGGAAACCTGCAAGGGGGGATTTTTTGGGCACTGAAGCTTTCTTT. It encodes CASSWKPARGDFLGTEAFF. The chain has TRBV7-8 and TRBJ1-1, with a tentative D call TRBD1 (6 bases). The CDR3 is made up of 19 amino acids. V lost 4 bases, J lost 4 bases, and 28 bases lay in between. Germline CDR1 reads SGHVS; CDR2 reads FQNEAQ.

The CDR3 loop reads CASSENGRVYEQYF. CDR3 sequence (DNA): TGTGCCAGCAGTGAAAACGGGAGGGTCTACGAGCAGTACTTC. The chain uses TRBV2 and TRBJ2-7; 8 positions match TRBD2. V was clipped by 2 bases and J by 3 bases; unmatched bases: 3. Germline CDR1 SNHLY, CDR2 FYNNEI. The CDR3 is made up of 14 amino acids.

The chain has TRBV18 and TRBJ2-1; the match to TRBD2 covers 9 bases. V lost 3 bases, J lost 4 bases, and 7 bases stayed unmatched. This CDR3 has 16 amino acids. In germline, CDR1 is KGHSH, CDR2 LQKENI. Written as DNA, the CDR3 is TGTGCCAGCTCACCGGCGACTAGCGGATCTTACAATGAGCAGTTCTTC. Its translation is CASSPATSGSYNEQFF.

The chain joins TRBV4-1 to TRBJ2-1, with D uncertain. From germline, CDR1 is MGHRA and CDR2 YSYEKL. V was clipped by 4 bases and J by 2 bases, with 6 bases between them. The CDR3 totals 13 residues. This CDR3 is CASSPLPYNEQFF. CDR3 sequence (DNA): TGCGCCAGCAGCCCACTACCCTACAATGAGCAGTTCTTC.

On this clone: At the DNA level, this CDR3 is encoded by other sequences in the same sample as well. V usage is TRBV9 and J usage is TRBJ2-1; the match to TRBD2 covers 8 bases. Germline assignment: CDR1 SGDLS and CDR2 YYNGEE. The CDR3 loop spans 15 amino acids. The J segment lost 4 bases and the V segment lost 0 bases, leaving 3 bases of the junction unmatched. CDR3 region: CASSVAGGPYNEQFF. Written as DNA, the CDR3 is TGTGCCAGCAGCGTAGCGGGAGGGCCTTACAATGAGCAGTTCTTC. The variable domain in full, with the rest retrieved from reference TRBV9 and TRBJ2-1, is DSGVTQTPKHLITATGQRVTLRCSPRSGDLSVYWYQQSLDQGLQFLIQYYNGEERAKGNILERFSAQQFPDLHSELNLSSLELGDSALYFCASSVAGGPYNEQFFGPGTRLTVL.

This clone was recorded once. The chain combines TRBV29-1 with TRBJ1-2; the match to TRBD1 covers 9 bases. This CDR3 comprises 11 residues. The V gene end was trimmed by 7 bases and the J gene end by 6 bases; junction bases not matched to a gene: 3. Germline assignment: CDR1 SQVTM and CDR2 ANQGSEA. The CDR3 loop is CSGDRENGYTF. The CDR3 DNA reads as TGCAGCGGGGACAGGGAGAATGGCTACACCTTC.

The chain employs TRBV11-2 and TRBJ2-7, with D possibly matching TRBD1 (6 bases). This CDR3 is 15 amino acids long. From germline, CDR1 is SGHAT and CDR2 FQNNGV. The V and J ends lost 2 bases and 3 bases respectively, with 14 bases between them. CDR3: CASSLRLLQGYEQYF. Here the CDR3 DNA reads TGTGCCAGCAGCTTAAGGTTGTTACAGGGCTACGAGCAGTACTTC. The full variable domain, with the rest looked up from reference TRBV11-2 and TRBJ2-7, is EAGVAQSPRYKIIEKRQSVAFWCNPISGHATLYWYQQILGQGPKLLIQFQNNGVVDDSQLPKDRFSAERLKGVDSTLKIQPAKLEDSAVYLCASSLRLLQGYEQYFGPGTRLTVT.

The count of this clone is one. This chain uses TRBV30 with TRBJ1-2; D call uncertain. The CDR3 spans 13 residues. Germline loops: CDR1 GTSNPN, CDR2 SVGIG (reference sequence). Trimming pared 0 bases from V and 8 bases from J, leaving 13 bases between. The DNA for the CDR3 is TGTGCCTGGAGTGTAAAGGCAGGTGGCGGCTACACCTTC. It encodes CAWSVKAGGGYTF.

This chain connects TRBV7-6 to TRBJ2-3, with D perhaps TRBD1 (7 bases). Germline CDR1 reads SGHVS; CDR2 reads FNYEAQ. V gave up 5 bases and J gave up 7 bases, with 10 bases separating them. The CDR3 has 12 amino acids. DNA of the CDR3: TGTGCCAGCAGCCAGGGGGGATATACGCAGTATTTT. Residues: CASSQGGYTQYF.

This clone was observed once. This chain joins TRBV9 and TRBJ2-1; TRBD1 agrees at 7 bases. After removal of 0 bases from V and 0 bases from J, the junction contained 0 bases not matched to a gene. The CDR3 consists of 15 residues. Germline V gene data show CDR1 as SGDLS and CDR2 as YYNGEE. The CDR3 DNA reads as TGTGCCAGCAGCGTAGCAGGGGGCTCCTACAATGAGCAGTTCTTC. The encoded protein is CASSVAGGSYNEQFF.

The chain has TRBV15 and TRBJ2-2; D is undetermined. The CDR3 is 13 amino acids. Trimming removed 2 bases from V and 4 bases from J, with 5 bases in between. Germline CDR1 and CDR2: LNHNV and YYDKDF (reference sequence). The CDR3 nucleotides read TGTGCCACCAGCAGACGTATCACCGGGGAGCTGTTTTTT. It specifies CATSRRITGELFF.

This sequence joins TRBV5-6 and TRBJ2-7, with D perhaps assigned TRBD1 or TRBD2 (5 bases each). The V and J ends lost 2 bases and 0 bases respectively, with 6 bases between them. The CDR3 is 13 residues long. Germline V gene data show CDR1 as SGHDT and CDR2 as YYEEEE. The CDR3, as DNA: TGTGCCAGCAGCTTCGGGACCTCCTACGAGCAGTACTTC. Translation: CASSFGTSYEQYF. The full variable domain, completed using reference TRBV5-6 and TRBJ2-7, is DAGVTQSPTHLIKTRGQQVTLRCSPKSGHDTVSWYQQALGQGPQFIFQYYEEEERQRGNFPDRFSGHQFPNYSSELNVNALLLGDSALYLCASSFGTSYEQYFGPGTRLTVT.

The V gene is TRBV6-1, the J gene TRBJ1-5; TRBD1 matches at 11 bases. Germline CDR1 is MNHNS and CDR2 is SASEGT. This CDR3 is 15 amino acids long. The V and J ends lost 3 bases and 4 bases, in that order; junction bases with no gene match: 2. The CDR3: CASSEDRGLNQPQHF. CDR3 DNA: TGTGCCAGCAGTGAGGACAGGGGGCTTAATCAGCCCCAGCATTTT.

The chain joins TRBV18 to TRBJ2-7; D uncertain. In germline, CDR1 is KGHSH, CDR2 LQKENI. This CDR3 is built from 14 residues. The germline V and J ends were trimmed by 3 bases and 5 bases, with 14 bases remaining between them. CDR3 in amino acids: CASSPFTRTDEQYF. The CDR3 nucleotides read TGTGCCAGCTCACCGTTTACTCGTACCGACGAGCAGTACTTC.

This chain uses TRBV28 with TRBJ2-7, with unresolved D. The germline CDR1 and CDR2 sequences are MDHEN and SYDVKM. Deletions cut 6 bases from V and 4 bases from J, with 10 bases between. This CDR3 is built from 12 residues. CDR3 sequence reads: CASSGKRYEQYF. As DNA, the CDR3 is TGTGCCAGCAGCGGAAAAAGGTACGAGCAGTACTTC.

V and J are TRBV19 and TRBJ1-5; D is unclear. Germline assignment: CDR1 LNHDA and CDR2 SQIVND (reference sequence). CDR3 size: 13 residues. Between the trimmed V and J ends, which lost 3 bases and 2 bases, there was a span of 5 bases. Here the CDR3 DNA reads TGTGCCAGTAGTATGAGGGGCAATCAGCCCCAGCATTTT. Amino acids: CASSMRGNQPQHF.

The CDR3 sequence is CASSPGQATYEQYF. The CDR3 nucleotides read TGTGCCAGCTCACCGGGCCAGGCAACCTACGAGCAGTACTTC. This sequence joins TRBV18 and TRBJ2-7; no firm D call. The CDR3 has 14 amino acids. V was clipped by 3 bases and J by 2 bases, with 11 bases between them. Germline values: CDR1 KGHSH, CDR2 LQKENI.

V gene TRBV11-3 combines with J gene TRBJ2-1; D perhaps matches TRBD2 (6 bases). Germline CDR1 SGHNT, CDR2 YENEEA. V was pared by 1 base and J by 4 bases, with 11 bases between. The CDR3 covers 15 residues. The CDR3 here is CASSLVGTRYNEQFF. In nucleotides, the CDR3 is TGTGCCAGCAGCTTAGTCGGGACTCGTTACAATGAGCAGTTCTTC.

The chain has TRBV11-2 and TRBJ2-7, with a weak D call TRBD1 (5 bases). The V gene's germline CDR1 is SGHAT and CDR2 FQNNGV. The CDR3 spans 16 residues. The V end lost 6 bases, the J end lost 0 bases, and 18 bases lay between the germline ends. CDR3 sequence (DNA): TGTGCCAGCAGGCCTCAGGTCCAGGGAAGCTCCTACGAGCAGTACTTC. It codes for CASRPQVQGSSYEQYF.

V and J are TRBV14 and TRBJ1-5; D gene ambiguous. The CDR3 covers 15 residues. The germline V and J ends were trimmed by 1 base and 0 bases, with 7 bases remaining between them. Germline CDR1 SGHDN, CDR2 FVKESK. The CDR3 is CASSQGGNSNQPQHF. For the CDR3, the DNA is TGTGCCAGCAGCCAAGGAGGGAATAGCAATCAGCCCCAGCATTTT.

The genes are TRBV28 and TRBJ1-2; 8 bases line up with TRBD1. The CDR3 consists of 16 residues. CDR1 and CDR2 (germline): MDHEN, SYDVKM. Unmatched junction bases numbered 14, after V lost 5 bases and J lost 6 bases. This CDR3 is CASSVPVGQGVDGYTF. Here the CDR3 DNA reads TGTGCCAGCAGTGTCCCCGTTGGACAGGGAGTTGATGGCTACACCTTC.

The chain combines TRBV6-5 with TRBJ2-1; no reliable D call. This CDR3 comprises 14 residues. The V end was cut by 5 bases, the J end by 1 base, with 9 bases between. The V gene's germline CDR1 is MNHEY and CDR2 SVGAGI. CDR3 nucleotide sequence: TGTGCCAGCAGTCAACCCCATTCCTACAATGAGCAGTTCTTC. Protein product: CASSQPHSYNEQFF.

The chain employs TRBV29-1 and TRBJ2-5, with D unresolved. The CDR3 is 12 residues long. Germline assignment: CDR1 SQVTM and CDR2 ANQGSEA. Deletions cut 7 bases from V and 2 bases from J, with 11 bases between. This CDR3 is CSARVQQETQYF. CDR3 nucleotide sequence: TGCAGCGCTAGGGTACAGCAAGAGACCCAGTACTTC. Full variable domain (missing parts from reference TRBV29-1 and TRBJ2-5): SAVISQKPSRDICQRGTSLTIQCQVDSQVTMMFWYRQQPGQSLTLIATANQGSEATYESGFVIDKFPISRPNLTFSTLTVSNMSPEDSSIYLCSARVQQETQYFGPGTRLLVL.